These 18 T cell receptor beta chains were all obtained from the same sample, sequenced in a study of cytomegalovirus exposure and HLA in healthy donors. PCR involved 60 Vbeta and 13 Jbeta primers. The protocol was immunoSEQ multiplex PCR, while the TCRdb copy is restricted to in-frame clones and leaves out a portion. The profile covers 150,000 to 200,000 clones, with around 75% appearing a single time and roughly 8.2% taken by the ten largest. The sequenced sample was PBMCs. The receptor set was obtained from a woman in her forties in good health and CMV-seropositive.

The V call is TRBV4-1, the J call TRBJ2-5, with D perhaps matching TRBD1 (6 bases). V was cut by 3 bases and J by 1 base, with 18 bases left in between. The CDR3 totals 17 residues. Germline lookup yields CDR1 MGHRA and CDR2 YSYEKL. CDR3 residues: CASSQMSGAVIQETQYF. The CDR3 DNA reads TGCGCCAGCAGCCAGATGTCAGGGGCGGTCATCCAAGAGACCCAGTACTTC.

The chain uses TRBV2 and TRBJ2-7; 8 nucleotides agree with TRBD2. CDR1 is SNHLY, CDR2 FYNNEI, per germline. The CDR3 spans 15 residues. Trimming cost V 4 bases and J 3 bases; bases outside gene matches: 8. The CDR3 reads CASSGSAGDLYEQYF. The CDR3 DNA is TGTGCCAGCAGTGGGTCAGCGGGAGATCTCTACGAGCAGTACTTC.

V is TRBV7-9 and J is TRBJ1-6, with a possible D match to TRBD1 (6 bases). The CDR3 runs to 13 residues. V was shortened by 6 bases and J by 10 bases, with 13 bases between the two germline ends. Per the germline V gene, CDR1 is SEHNR and CDR2 is FQNEAQ (reference sequence). In DNA, the CDR3 is TGTGCCAGCAGTCTACAGGGTGACTCACCCCTCCACTTT. Encoded protein: CASSLQGDSPLHF.

This chain joins TRBV5-1 and TRBJ2-1; D is unresolved. Trimming took 0 bases from V and 9 from J, leaving 7 bases between them. This CDR3 has 12 amino acids. CDR1 is SGHRS and CDR2 is YFSETQ in the germline V gene. The chain's CDR3 is CASSLVESEQFF. In DNA form, the CDR3 reads TGCGCCAGCAGCTTGGTGGAGTCTGAGCAGTTCTTC.

This clone has only one observation. This sequence joins TRBV11-1 and TRBJ1-2, with 9 bases aligning to TRBD1. Germline values: CDR1 SGHAT, CDR2 FQDESV (reference sequence). There are 13 residues in the CDR3. Unmatched junction bases numbered 5, after V lost 5 bases and J lost 7 bases. The DNA of the CDR3 is TGTGCCAGCAGCCGGGACAGGGCAGGTGGCTACACCTTC. This encodes CASSRDRAGGYTF.

This clone has just a few counts. This sequence joins TRBV27 and TRBJ2-1; TRBD1 agrees at 10 bases. This CDR3 is 17 amino acids long. Germline lookup yields CDR1 MNHEY and CDR2 SMNVEV (reference sequence). With V trimmed by 2 bases and J by 9 bases, 13 bases remained unmatched. The CDR3 DNA sequence: TGTGCCAGCAGTTTACTACCCGGACAGGGGGTTGAGGGTGAGCAGTTCTTC. It yields the protein CASSLLPGQGVEGEQFF.

This clone was counted between two and nine times. The chain uses TRBV7-2 and TRBJ2-7; TRBD2 agrees at 8 bases. This CDR3 region has 16 residues. The germline gives CDR1 SGHTA, CDR2 FQGNSA. With 5 bases clipped from V and 5 bases from J, the junction kept 14 bases outside the gene matches. The DNA for the CDR3 is TGTGCCAGCAGCACTCCAAGCGGGAGTCGAGGCCACGAGCAGTACTTC. It specifies CASSTPSGSRGHEQYF.

To note about this clone: One end of the junction does not line up with germline, which may come from a read error. The chain uses TRBV7-9 and TRBJ2-2; 9 positions match TRBD2. Germline CDR1 is SEHNR and CDR2 is FQNEAQ (reference sequence). This CDR3 contains 16 residues. The DNA for the CDR3 is TGTTCCAGCAGCTCGCCGGGACTAGCTCATACCGGGGAGCTGTTTTTT. This sequence encodes CSSSSPGLAHTGELFF.

V usage is TRBV10-3 and J usage is TRBJ1-2; 7 bases match TRBD1. This CDR3 is built from 15 residues. CDR1 and CDR2 from the germline V gene are ENHRY and SYGVKD. V shed 5 bases, J shed 0 bases, and the junction held 6 bases outside the gene matches. Here the CDR3 reads CAISSDRAANYGYTF. The CDR3 bases are TGTGCCATCAGTTCCGACAGGGCCGCTAACTATGGCTACACCTTC.

The chain uses TRBV21-1 and TRBJ2-7; TRBD2, the table's D call, was not compared with the DNA. TRBV21-1 is recorded as a pseudogene. This CDR3 spans 14 amino acids. The CDR3 region has the DNA TGTGCCAGCAGCTGGGGCGGGAGGGCAGGCGAGCAGTACTTC. Translated: CASSWGGRAGEQYF.

The chain links TRBV14 to TRBJ2-1; no clear D gene. The CDR3 covers 14 residues. Deletions cut 1 base from V and 10 bases from J, with 14 bases between. Germline V gene data show CDR1 as SGHDN and CDR2 as FVKESK. CDR3 coding DNA: TGTGCCAGCAGCCAAGGGAGCCCTTATAGGGAGCAGTTCTTC. Translating gives CASSQGSPYREQFF. Supplemented by reference TRBV14 and TRBJ2-1, the full variable domain reads EAGVTQFPSHSVIEKGQTVTLRCDPISGHDNLYWYRRVMGKEIKFLLHFVKESKQDESGMPNNRFLAERTGGTYSTLKVQPAELEDSGVYFCASSQGSPYREQFFGPGTRLTVL.

The rearrangement links TRBV21-1 to TRBJ2-1; the table's D call, TRBD1, was not checked against the DNA. TRBV21-1 is an annotated pseudogene. This CDR3 comprises 18 residues. The CDR3 DNA follows: TGTGCCAGCATCGATACTCGACAGGGTCCCATGATTTACAATGAGCAGTTCTTC. Its protein is CASIDTRQGPMIYNEQFF.

The gene calls are TRBV28 and TRBJ2-7; the D gene is possibly TRBD2 (6 bases). CDR3 length: 16 amino acids. CDR1 is MDHEN, CDR2 SYDVKM, per germline. Deletions cut 6 bases from V and 3 bases from J, with 21 bases between. The CDR3 nucleotides read TGTGCCAGCAGCTCGACGGTCTGGAGGGCCAGCTACGAGCAGTACTTC. This codes for CASSSTVWRASYEQYF.

The genes are TRBV28 and TRBJ2-7, with D possibly matching TRBD1 (6 bases). CDR1 MDHEN and CDR2 SYDVKM come from the germline V gene. The CDR3 is 14 residues long. Trimming took 3 bases from V and 2 from J, leaving 11 bases between them. The CDR3 bases are TGTGCCAGCAGTTTTTACAGGGCGACCTACGAGCAGTACTTC. It encodes CASSFYRATYEQYF.

The chain joins TRBV7-2 to TRBJ2-5; D is undetermined. The CDR3 length is 12 residues. V gave up 5 bases and J gave up 5 bases, with 9 bases separating them. Germline CDR1 is SGHTA and CDR2 is FQGNSA. Here the CDR3 reads CASSARSETQYF. The CDR3, as DNA: TGTGCCAGCAGCGCCAGGTCGGAGACCCAGTACTTC.

The CDR3 DNA follows: TGTGCCAGCTGTCTCATAGCGGGATTTGGTCACGAGCAGTACTTC. Amino acids: CASCLIAGFGHEQYF. The chain has TRBV25-1 and TRBJ2-7; 8 bases align to TRBD2. The CDR3 spans 15 residues. Germline CDR1 reads MGHDK; CDR2 reads SYGVNS. V gave up 8 bases and J gave up 5 bases; unmatched junction bases: 14.

This sequence joins TRBV28 and TRBJ2-7, with 7 bases identical to TRBD1. V was clipped by 7 bases and J by 3 bases; unmatched bases: 9. This CDR3 spans 14 amino acids. Germline assignment: CDR1 MDHEN and CDR2 SYDVKM. The CDR3 region has the DNA TGTGCCAGCACTGCCGGGACAGAGATCTACGAGCAGTACTTC. Translation gives CASTAGTEIYEQYF.

The J gene is TRBJ2-5, the V gene TRBV7-2; tentatively, D is TRBD1 (6 bases). CDR3 length equals 13 residues. Germline-derived CDR1 and CDR2 are SGHTA and FQGNSA. Trimming removed 6 bases from V and 4 bases from J, with 12 bases in between. The CDR3 DNA reads TGTGCCAGCAGGGAAACAGGGAGAGAGACCCAGTACTTC. Translating gives CASRETGRETQYF.